Below are 6 T cell receptor beta chains sequenced from a single sample in a study of blood T cell repertoires in COVID-19. Only in-frame clones appear in the TCRdb table, and some are missing; sequencing was by immunoSEQ multiplex PCR. The sample records about 270,000 clones, about 87% being singletons. Material for sequencing was peripheral blood. These receptors all come from a man in his 60s who had recovered from COVID-19.

The rearrangement links TRBV9 to TRBJ1-2; unclear D gene. V lost 0 bases, J lost 6 bases, and 12 bases lay in between. Germline CDR1 reads SGDLS; CDR2 reads YYNGEE. CDR3 length equals 14 residues. DNA of the CDR3: TGTGCCAGCAGCGTAGATCCACGGGTGGATGGCTACACCTTC. It translates to CASSVDPRVDGYTF.

The chain couples TRBV9 to TRBJ1-4; D call uncertain. The CDR3 covers 15 residues. CDR1 and CDR2 (germline): SGDLS, YYNGEE. V dropped 4 bases and J dropped 0 bases, with 10 bases sitting between them. This CDR3 reads CASSTTGTTNEKLFF. The CDR3 DNA follows: TGTGCCAGCAGCACAACCGGGACAACTAATGAAAAACTGTTTTTT.

On this clone itself: The identical CDR3 is also encoded by other nucleotide sequences in the sample. The chain uses TRBV6-5 and TRBJ1-2; D is perhaps TRBD1 (5 bases). Trimming left V 6 bases short and J 1 base short, with 9 bases between. This CDR3 is 13 amino acids long. CDR1 is MNHEY and CDR2 is SVGAGI in the germline V gene. In DNA form, the CDR3 reads TGTGCCAGCAGCCCCGACAGTAACTATGGCTACACCTTC. The encoded protein is CASSPDSNYGYTF.

The chain couples TRBV5-4 to TRBJ2-1; D may be TRBD1 (5 bases). Trimming cost V 0 bases and J 8 bases, with 15 bases left between them. Germline CDR1 and CDR2: SGHNT and YYREEE (reference sequence). The CDR3 loop spans 15 amino acids. CDR3 sequence reads: CASSLVLGSRDEQFF. CDR3 in DNA: TGTGCCAGCAGCTTGGTTCTGGGGTCCAGGGATGAGCAGTTCTTC.

This chain links TRBV5-1 with TRBJ2-7; the D is unclear. The CDR3 consists of 15 residues. Trimming took 4 bases from V and 3 from J, leaving 17 bases between them. Germline V gene sequence: CDR1 SGHRS, CDR2 YFSETQ. The CDR3, as DNA: TGCGCCAGCAGCCTGGGTTCGGTCCCCAACTACGAGCAGTACTTC. Protein product: CASSLGSVPNYEQYF.

The chain recombines TRBV6-5 with TRBJ2-1; D remains ambiguous. The ends were cut back, 7 bases at V and 5 bases at J, with 15 bases in the middle. The CDR3 loop spans 14 amino acids. CDR1 and CDR2 (germline): MNHEY, SVGAGI. The CDR3 loop is CASKNLYHDNEQFF. DNA of the CDR3: TGTGCCAGCAAAAACTTATACCATGACAATGAGCAGTTCTTC.